This T cell receptor (beta chain) was captured by sequencing in a study of T cell clonality in common variable immunodeficiency. The study's findings and limits: Compared with healthy controls, CVID subjects showed increased TCRbeta clonality, mostly in about a third. Common variable immunodeficiency TCR beta sequences reportedly had fewer deletions and N-nucleotide insertions. What drives increased CVID clonality needs T cell subpopulation sequencing.

This clone was counted many times. The antigen remains unidentified. The read ends 3 residues early relative to the CDR3; the germline J gene fills the gap. Assay used: immunoSEQ multiplex PCR; TCRdb lists only in-frame clones, some missing. In total the sample includes over 30,000 clones, none of them seen once. The CDR3 extends over 15 amino acids. Trimming pared 0 bases from V and 0 bases from J, leaving 7 bases between. The germline V gene has CDR1 MNHNS and CDR2 SASEGT. The clonotype was recovered from a human donor with common variable immunodeficiency. Sample: peripheral blood mononuclear cells. The chain uses TRBV6-1 and TRBJ2-3; D is ambiguous. The CDR3 loop is CASSEARRSTDTQYF. The sequenced CDR3 bases are TGTGCCAGCAGTGAAGCGCGCAGGAGCACAGATACG.